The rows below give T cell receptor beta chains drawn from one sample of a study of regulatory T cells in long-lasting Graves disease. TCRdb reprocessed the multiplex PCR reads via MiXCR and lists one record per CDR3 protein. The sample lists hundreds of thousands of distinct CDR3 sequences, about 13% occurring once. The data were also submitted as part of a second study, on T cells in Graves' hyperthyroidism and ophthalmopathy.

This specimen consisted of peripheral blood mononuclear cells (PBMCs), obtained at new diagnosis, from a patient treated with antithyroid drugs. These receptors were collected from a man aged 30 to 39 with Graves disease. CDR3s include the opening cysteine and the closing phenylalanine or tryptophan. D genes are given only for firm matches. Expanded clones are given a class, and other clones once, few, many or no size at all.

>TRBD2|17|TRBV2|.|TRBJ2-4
CASSEMRSGSSKNIQYF
TGTGCCAGCAGTGAAATGCGTAGCGGGAGTTCCAAAAACATTCAGTACTTC
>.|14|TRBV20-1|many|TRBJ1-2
CSARDIRTENGYTF
TGCAGTGCTAGAGATATACGGACCGAGAATGGCTACACCTTC
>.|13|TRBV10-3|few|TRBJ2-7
CAISATLSQRQYF
TGTGCCATCAGTGCAACCCTCTCCCAGCGGCAGTACTTC
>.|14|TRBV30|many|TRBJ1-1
CAWNPVVRNTEAFF
TGTGCCTGGAATCCTGTCGTCAGGAACACTGAAGCTTTCTTT
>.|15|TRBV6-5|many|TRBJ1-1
CASSYRTVTRPEAFF
TGTGCCAGCAGTTACCGGACAGTGACTCGGCCTGAAGCTTTCTTT
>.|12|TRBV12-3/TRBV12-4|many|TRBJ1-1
CASSLKFTEAFF
TGTGCCAGCAGTTTAAAATTCACTGAAGCTTTCTTT
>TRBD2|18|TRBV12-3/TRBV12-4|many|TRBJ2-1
CASTPGLAGAGSYNEQFF
TGTGCCAGCACCCCGGGACTAGCGGGAGCAGGGTCCTACAATGAGCAGTTCTTC
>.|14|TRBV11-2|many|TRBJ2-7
CASSPGGAYYEQYF
TGTGCCAGCAGCCCGGGGGGCGCCTACTACGAGCAGTACTTC
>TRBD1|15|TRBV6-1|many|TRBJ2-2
CASSEVRTGRGELFF
TGTGCCAGCAGTGAAGTACGGACAGGGAGGGGGGAGCTGTTTTTT
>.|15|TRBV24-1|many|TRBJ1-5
CATSDSPGNNQPQHF
TGTGCCACCAGTGATTCCCCCGGGAACAATCAGCCCCAGCATTTT
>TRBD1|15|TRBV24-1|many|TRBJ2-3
CATSDRTGPTDTQYF
TGTGCCACCAGTGACAGGACAGGGCCCACAGATACGCAGTATTTT
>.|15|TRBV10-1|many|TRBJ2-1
CASSVVGRTYNEQFF
TGCGCCAGCAGTGTTGTCGGCAGGACCTACAATGAGCAGTTCTTC
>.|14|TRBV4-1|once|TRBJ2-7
CASSFPGQIYEQYF
TGCGCCAGCAGCTTCCCCGGACAAATCTACGAGCAGTACTTC
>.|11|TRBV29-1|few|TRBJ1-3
CSVIGGNTIYF
TGCAGCGTCATAGGAGGAAACACCATATATTTT
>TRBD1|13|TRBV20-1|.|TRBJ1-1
CSARKGAFTEAFF
TGCAGTGCTAGAAAGGGGGCTTTCACTGAAGCTTTCTTT
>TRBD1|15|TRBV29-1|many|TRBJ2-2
CSVEKRGTVSGELFF
TGCAGCGTTGAGAAAAGGGGGACAGTGTCCGGGGAGCTGTTTTTT
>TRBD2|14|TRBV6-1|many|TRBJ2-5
CASSVRLAGETQYF
TGTGCCAGCAGTGTCCGACTAGCCGGGGAGACCCAGTACTTC
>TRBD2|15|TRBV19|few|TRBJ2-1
CASSIGGGGYNEQFF
TGTGCCAGTAGTATAGGGGGCGGGGGCTACAATGAGCAGTTCTTC
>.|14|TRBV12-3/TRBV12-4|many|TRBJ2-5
CASSSDRLSPTQYF
TGTGCCAGCAGTTCGGACAGACTTTCCCCGACCCAGTACTTC
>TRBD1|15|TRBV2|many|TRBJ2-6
CASSPQGAGANVLTF
TGTGCCAGCAGCCCTCAGGGGGCTGGGGCCAACGTCCTGACTTTC
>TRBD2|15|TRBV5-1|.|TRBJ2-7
CASSLEASGYNEQYF
TGCGCCAGCAGCTTGGAGGCTAGCGGATACAACGAGCAGTACTTC
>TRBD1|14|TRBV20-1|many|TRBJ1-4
CSARDSGGEEKLFF
TGCAGTGCTAGAGATTCAGGGGGTGAGGAAAAACTGTTTTTT
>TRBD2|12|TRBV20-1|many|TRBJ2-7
CSASRIAGEQYF
TGCAGTGCTTCCAGGATAGCGGGGGAGCAGTACTTC
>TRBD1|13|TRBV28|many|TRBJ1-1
CASSLLRGRLAFF
TGTGCCAGCAGTCTCCTCAGGGGGCGACTCGCTTTCTTT
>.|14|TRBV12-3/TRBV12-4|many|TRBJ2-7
CASSLANVEYEQYF
TGTGCCAGCAGTTTAGCGAATGTGGAATACGAGCAGTACTTC
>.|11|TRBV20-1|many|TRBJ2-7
CSAIWGNEQYF
TGCAGTGCTATTTGGGGCAACGAGCAGTACTTC
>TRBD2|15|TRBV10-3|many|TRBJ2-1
CAISESVLAGNEQFF
TGTGCCATCAGTGAGTCGGTACTAGCGGGAAATGAGCAGTTCTTC
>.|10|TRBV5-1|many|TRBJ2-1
CVRLHNEQFF
TGCGTTCGCCTTCATAATGAGCAGTTCTTC